This is a list of T cell receptor beta chains from one sample in a study of T cells of healthy individuals. From the 5' RACE reads, TCRdb called clonotypes with MiXCR, one entry per CDR3 protein. The table lists about 96,000 distinct CDR3 sequences, around 17% of them singletons. Receptors originate from a human donor in good health. The conserved cysteine and the conserved F or W are not part of the CDR3 here. Each record gives: J gene, V gene, clone size, CDR3 protein. Where a row states a size, it is once, few, many or the class of an expanded clone; other rows omit it.

TRBJ1-3 | TRBV6-6 | . | ASSPRQVQDTIY
TRBJ1-2 | TRBV20-1 | few | SATDDGRSYGYT
TRBJ2-3 | TRBV20-1 | many | SAQGAPDTQY
TRBJ2-5 | TRBV20-1 | few | SARDPGPEGTQY
TRBJ1-1 | TRBV7-2 | few | ASNLATGANTEAF
TRBJ2-5 | TRBV5-1 | . | ASSLGQGTQY
TRBJ2-5 | TRBV4-2 | . | ASSQGPATQY
TRBJ2-2 | TRBV3-1 | . | ASSHSAVNTGELF
TRBJ2-5 | TRBV19 | . | ASSSRQVQETQY
TRBJ1-4 | TRBV4-3 | . | ASSQDPYWGEKLF
TRBJ1-3 | TRBV30 | once | AWISPRGEGNTIY
TRBJ1-5 | TRBV15 | . | ATSRPGRTGYNQPQH
TRBJ1-4 | TRBV12-3/TRBV12-4 | many | ASSRESLRTLYNEKLF
TRBJ2-1 | TRBV5-1 | few | ASSLGDRGHEQF
TRBJ2-7 | TRBV2 | many | ASSATGEQY
TRBJ2-7 | TRBV28 | many | ASSRTGATYEQY
TRBJ2-5 | TRBV18 | many | ASSPQEETQY
TRBJ2-1 | TRBV2 | . | AILGEWPYNEQF
TRBJ2-3 | TRBV7-2 | few | ASRLAGGGDTQY
TRBJ2-2 | TRBV7-2 | many | ASSATRGTGELF
TRBJ1-3 | TRBV30 | few | AHTDSGNTIY
TRBJ2-7 | TRBV6-6 | . | ASGTSRYEQY
TRBJ2-3 | TRBV30 | many | AWSHKQGADTQY
TRBJ1-5 | TRBV19 | few | ASSPLGVNQPQH
TRBJ2-1 | TRBV6-1 | . | ASSVGVRDNEQF
TRBJ2-1 | TRBV27 | few | ASSLLGFEQF
TRBJ1-5 | TRBV6-5 | . | ASSYYRGYQPQH
TRBJ1-1 | TRBV28 | . | ASRGTGYTEAF
TRBJ2-5 | TRBV5-1 | . | ASRDISGPKETQY
TRBJ2-1 | TRBV19 | . | ASSPGGGGAWNEQF
TRBJ1-5 | TRBV4-1 | . | ASSQPWVSNQPQH
TRBJ2-3 | TRBV24-1 | . | VTALGQGRTDTQY
TRBJ2-1 | TRBV10-2 | . | ASSEPPGLAHNEQF
TRBJ2-3 | TRBV7-2 | few | ASSYGVGLGGGTQY
TRBJ2-5 | TRBV5-1 | . | ASSLAQETQY
TRBJ1-6 | TRBV4-3 | few | ASSQDAGTHNSPLH
TRBJ1-6 | TRBV7-2 | . | ASSSDGYNSPLH
TRBJ2-7 | TRBV7-8 | . | ASSPSSGREQY
TRBJ1-1 | TRBV7-3 | few | ASSPGGGHTEAF
TRBJ2-3 | TRBV2 | . | ASSGSGDTQY
TRBJ1-2 | TRBV20-1 | many | SARLYDYGYT
TRBJ2-3 | TRBV30 | . | AWSHGGLTDTQY
TRBJ2-5 | TRBV5-1 | few | ASSLTGTREETQY
TRBJ2-7 | TRBV20-1 | . | SALPGRRSSYEQY
TRBJ2-1 | TRBV15 | medium-sized | ATSPYGSSYNEQF
TRBJ2-7 | TRBV6-2/TRBV6-3 | . | ASSGSREQY
TRBJ2-5 | TRBV6-1 | few | ASSEADYLQETQY
TRBJ2-7 | TRBV20-1 | many | SARGPSPYEQY
TRBJ2-3 | TRBV5-1 | . | ASSVSDPRTDTQY
TRBJ1-5 | TRBV20-1 | once | SVPTQPQH
TRBJ2-7 | TRBV10-2 | . | ASSPGLGRELYEQY
TRBJ1-5 | TRBV7-2 | few | ASSLGRWGRTDYQPQH
TRBJ2-5 | TRBV4-2 | . | ASSDRGTQY
TRBJ2-2 | TRBV19 | few | ATKRPGLAVANTGELF
TRBJ1-5 | TRBV27 | few | ASTNQPQH
TRBJ1-1 | TRBV6-5 | . | ASRVDRATEAF
TRBJ2-7 | TRBV28 | . | ASRSTTSGAYEQY